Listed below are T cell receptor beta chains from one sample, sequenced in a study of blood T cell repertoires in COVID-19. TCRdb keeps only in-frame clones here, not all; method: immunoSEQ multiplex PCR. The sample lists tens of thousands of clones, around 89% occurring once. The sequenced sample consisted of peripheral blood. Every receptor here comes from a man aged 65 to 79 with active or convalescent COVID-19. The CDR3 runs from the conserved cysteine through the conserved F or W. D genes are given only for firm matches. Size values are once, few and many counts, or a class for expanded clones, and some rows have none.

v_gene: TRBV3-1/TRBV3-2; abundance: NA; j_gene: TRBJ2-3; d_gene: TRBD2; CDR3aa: CASSQNTSGRATDTQYF; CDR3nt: TGTGCCAGCAGCCAAAACACTAGCGGGAGGGCCACAGATACGCAGTATTTT
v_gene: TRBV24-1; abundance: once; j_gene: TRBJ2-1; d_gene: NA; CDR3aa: CATSRTAYNEQFF; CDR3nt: TGTGCCACCAGTAGGACTGCCTACAATGAGCAGTTCTTC
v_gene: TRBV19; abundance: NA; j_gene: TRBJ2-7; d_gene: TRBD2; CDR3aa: CASSIVPTGTSGSEQYF; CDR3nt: TGTGCCAGTAGTATAGTCCCGACAGGGACTAGCGGGAGCGAGCAGTACTTC
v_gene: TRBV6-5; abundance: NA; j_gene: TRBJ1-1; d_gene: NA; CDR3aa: CASSYSTLNTEAFF; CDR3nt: TGTGCCAGCAGTTACTCTACTCTGAACACTGAAGCTTTCTTT
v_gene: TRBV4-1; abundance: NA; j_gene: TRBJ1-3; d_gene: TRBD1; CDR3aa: CASSQDRIGQGFSGNTIYF; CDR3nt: TGCGCCAGCAGCCAAGATAGGATAGGACAGGGATTCTCTGGAAACACCATATATTTT
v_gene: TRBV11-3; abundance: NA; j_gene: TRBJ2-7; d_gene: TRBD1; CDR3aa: CASPVGDRTPYEQYF; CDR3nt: TGTGCCAGCCCCGTGGGGGACAGGACCCCCTACGAGCAGTACTTC
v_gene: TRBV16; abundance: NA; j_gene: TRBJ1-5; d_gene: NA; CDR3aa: CASSQRSNQPQHF; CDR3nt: TGTGCCAGCAGCCAGCGGTCCAATCAGCCCCAGCATTTT
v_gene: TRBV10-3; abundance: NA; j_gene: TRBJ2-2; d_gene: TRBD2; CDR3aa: CAISPRGLAGEGNTGELFF; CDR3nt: TGTGCCATCAGTCCCCGGGGGCTAGCGGGAGAGGGGAACACCGGGGAGCTGTTTTTT
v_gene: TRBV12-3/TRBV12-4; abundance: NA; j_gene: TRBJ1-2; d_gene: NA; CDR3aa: CASSRGYGYTF; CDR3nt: TGTGCCAGCAGTCGAGGCTATGGCTACACCTTC
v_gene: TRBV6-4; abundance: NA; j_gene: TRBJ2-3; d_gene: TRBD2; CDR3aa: CASIPTSGRSDTQYF; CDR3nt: TGTGCCAGCATTCCGACTAGCGGGAGGAGCGATACGCAGTATTTT
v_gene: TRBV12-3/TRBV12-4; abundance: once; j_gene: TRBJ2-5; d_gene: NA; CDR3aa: CASTKSGQETQYF; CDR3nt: TGTGCCAGCACCAAAAGCGGGCAAGAGACCCAGTACTTC
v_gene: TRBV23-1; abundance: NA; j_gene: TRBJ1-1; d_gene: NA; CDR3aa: CASSQLTGDTEAFF; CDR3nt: TGCGCCAGCAGTCAACTCACCGGGGACACTGAAGCTTTCTTT
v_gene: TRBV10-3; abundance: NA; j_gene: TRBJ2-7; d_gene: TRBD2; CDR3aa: CAISESELLAGSYEQYF; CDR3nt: TGTGCCATCAGTGAGTCGGAATTACTAGCGGGGTCCTACGAGCAGTACTTC
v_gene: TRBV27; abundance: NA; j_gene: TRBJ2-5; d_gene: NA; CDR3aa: CASSWRAVGETQYF; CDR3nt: TGTGCCAGCAGTTGGAGAGCGGTGGGAGAGACCCAGTACTTC